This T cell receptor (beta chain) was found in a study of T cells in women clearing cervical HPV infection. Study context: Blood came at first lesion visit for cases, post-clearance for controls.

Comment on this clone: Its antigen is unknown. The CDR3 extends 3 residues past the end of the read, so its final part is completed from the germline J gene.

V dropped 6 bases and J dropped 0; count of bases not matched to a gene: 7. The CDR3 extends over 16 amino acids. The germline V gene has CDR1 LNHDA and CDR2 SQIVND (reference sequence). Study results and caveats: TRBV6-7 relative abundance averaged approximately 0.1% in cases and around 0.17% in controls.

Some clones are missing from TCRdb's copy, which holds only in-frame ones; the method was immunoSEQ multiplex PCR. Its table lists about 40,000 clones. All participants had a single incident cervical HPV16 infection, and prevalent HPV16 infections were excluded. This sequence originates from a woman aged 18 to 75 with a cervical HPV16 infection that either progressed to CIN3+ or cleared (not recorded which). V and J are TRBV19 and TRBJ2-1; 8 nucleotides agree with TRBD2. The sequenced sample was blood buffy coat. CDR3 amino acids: CASRPGGGFSYNEQFF. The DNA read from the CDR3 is TGTGCCAGTAGACCAGGCGGGGGGTTCTCCTACAATGAG.